The 8 T cell receptor beta chains below all came from one sample that was sequenced in a study of T cell responses to AZD1222 COVID-19 vaccine. Produced via immunoSEQ multiplex PCR; TCRdb's table is partial and in-frame only. In the table there are almost 35,000 clones, around 90% of which are singletons. The input for sequencing was peripheral blood, taken on day 0 of AZD1222 vaccination. All receptors come from an adult in good health.

The gene calls are TRBV19 and TRBJ1-4; no definite D call. V dropped 6 bases and J dropped 4 bases, with 15 bases sitting between them. CDR1 and CDR2 from the germline V gene are LNHDA and SQIVND (reference sequence). This CDR3 is 15 amino acids long. DNA of the CDR3: TGTGCCAGTAGGGAGGACCGGGATGTTAATGAAAAACTGTTTTTT. Encoded protein: CASREDRDVNEKLFF.

The chain recombines TRBV12-5 with TRBJ2-1; 8 positions match TRBD2. The germline V gene encodes CDR1 LGHNT and CDR2 FRNRAP. This CDR3 comprises 16 residues. V was pared by 1 base and J by 5 bases, with 7 bases of the junction left unmatched. CDR3 in DNA: TGTGCTAGTGGTTTGGCCCCTAGCGGGCCAGACAATGAGCAGTTCTTC. It yields the protein CASGLAPSGPDNEQFF.

The chain uses TRBV3-1 (or the pseudogene TRBV3-2) and TRBJ2-5; 7 nucleotides match TRBD2. This CDR3 spans 17 amino acids. V shed 0 bases, J shed 1 base, and the junction held 8 bases outside the gene matches. Germline V gene sequence: CDR1 LGHDT, CDR2 YNNKEL (reference sequence). The CDR3 loop is CASSQDLTSQIQETQYF. The CDR3 DNA reads TGTGCCAGCAGCCAAGATTTGACTAGCCAAATCCAAGAGACCCAGTACTTC.

The chain combines TRBV5-4 with TRBJ2-7; 10 nucleotides match TRBD1. The CDR3 length is 15 residues. Germline V CDR1 and CDR2: SGHNT, YYREEE (reference sequence). V lost 4 bases to trimming and J lost 5 bases; unmatched junction nucleotides: 9. The DNA for the CDR3 is TGTGCCAGCAGCGGGGGCGACAGGGGGCTCGACGAGCAGTACTTC. This codes for CASSGGDRGLDEQYF.

This rearrangement joins TRBV6-2 or TRBV6-3 to TRBJ2-1, with D perhaps TRBD1 or TRBD2 (5 bases each). Trimming took 6 bases from V and 2 from J, leaving 11 bases between them. The CDR3 loop spans 14 amino acids. Germline assignment: CDR1 MNHEY and CDR2 SVGEGT. In DNA, the CDR3 is TGTGCCAGCAGCCTCTTGGGGGCCTACAATGAGCAGTTCTTC. As protein: CASSLLGAYNEQFF.

This chain connects TRBV9 to TRBJ2-3, with TRBD2 as a possible D gene (5 bases). The V gene's germline CDR1 is SGDLS and CDR2 YYNGEE. The CDR3 has 17 amino acids. The V gene lost 5 bases and the J gene lost 1 base, with 20 bases spanning the gap. CDR3 protein: CASSKSSIRIGTDTQYF. DNA for the CDR3: TGTGCCAGCAGTAAGTCTAGCATCAGGATCGGCACAGATACGCAGTATTTT.

This clone was counted a single time. This chain uses TRBV5-4 with TRBJ1-2; D possibly corresponds to TRBD1 (5 bases). V lost 2 bases and J 5 bases, leaving 13 bases between the germline ends. Germline CDR1 SGHNT, CDR2 YYREEE (reference sequence). The CDR3 length is 14 residues. Written as DNA, the CDR3 is TGTGCCAGCAGCTTCGGGGGAGAAAGGTATGGCTACACCTTC. This translates into CASSFGGERYGYTF.

The rearrangement uses TRBV2 and TRBJ1-3; tentatively, D is TRBD1 (5 bases). The germline V gene encodes CDR1 SNHLY and CDR2 FYNNEI. The CDR3 sequence is 15 residues long. V dropped 3 bases and J dropped 0 bases, with 9 bases sitting between them. CDR3 bases: TGTGCCAGCAGTGAGGGGCTGCGCTCTGGAAACACCATATATTTT. Amino acids: CASSEGLRSGNTIYF.